These 32 T cell receptor beta chains were all obtained from the same sample, sequenced in a study of T cell changes during pregnancy in multiple sclerosis. Produced via immunoSEQ multiplex PCR; TCRdb's table is partial and in-frame only. The sample consists of about 62,000 clones, roughly 90% of them appearing once. Sequences were derived from peripheral blood, sampled in the second trimester of pregnancy. Source of these receptors: a female donor in good health, enrolled as a control in a pregnancy study.

In its sample, this clone was seen a few times. This sample includes further DNA sequences coding for the same CDR3. The chain joins TRBV6-6 to TRBJ1-1, with 7 nucleotides matching TRBD1. V trimming: 0 bases; J trimming: 5 bases; junction bases outside the gene matches: 0. This CDR3 has 13 amino acids. Germline lookup yields CDR1 MNHNY and CDR2 SVGAGI (reference sequence). The CDR3 DNA is TGTGCCAGCAGTTACTCACAGGGGACTGAAGCTTTCTTT. This translates into CASSYSQGTEAFF.

The chain has TRBV18 and TRBJ2-5, with D maybe TRBD2 (6 bases). Germline CDR1 KGHSH, CDR2 LQKENI. This CDR3 contains 16 residues. V was cut by 1 base and J by 1 base, with 13 bases left in between. CDR3 region: CASSPRGGPTQETQYF. The CDR3 coding sequence is TGTGCCAGCTCACCACGGGGAGGACCGACCCAAGAGACCCAGTACTTC.

The chain carries TRBV5-8 and TRBJ1-1; TRBD1 matches 9 bases. This CDR3 has 19 amino acids. V was clipped by 4 bases and J by 4 bases; unmatched bases: 20. Germline loops: CDR1 SGHTS, CDR2 YDEGEE. DNA of the CDR3: TGTGCCAGCAGCGTTTGGGCCGGGCCGGGACAGGGAGGTGGCACTGAAGCTTTCTTT. This sequence encodes CASSVWAGPGQGGGTEAFF. Full variable domain (remainder filled in from reference TRBV5-8 and TRBJ1-1): EAGVTQSPTHLIKTRGQQATLRCSPISGHTSVYWYQQALGLGLQFLLWYDEGEERNRGNFPPRFSGRQFPNYSSELNVNALELEDSALYLCASSVWAGPGQGGGTEAFFGQGTRLTVV.

Here the CDR3 reads CASSSLADSYNEQFF. CDR3 DNA sequence: TGTGCCAGCAGCTCACTAGCGGACTCCTACAATGAGCAGTTCTTC. J is TRBJ2-1 and V is TRBV6-4; 8 bases line up with TRBD2. Germline lookup yields CDR1 MRHNA and CDR2 SNTAGT. The CDR3 has 15 amino acids. Losses at the gene ends were 6 bases for V and 0 bases for J; bases not matched to a gene: 4.

The sample holds one count of this clone. The chain links TRBV10-3 to TRBJ2-1; TRBD2 agrees at 8 bases. After removal of 4 bases from V and 1 base from J, the junction contained 9 bases not matched to a gene. Looked up from germline, CDR1 is ENHRY and CDR2 is SYGVKD. This CDR3 has 17 amino acids. CDR3 protein: CAISGAGREVSYNEQFF. CDR3 bases: TGTGCCATCAGTGGCGCGGGGCGGGAGGTATCCTACAATGAGCAGTTCTTC.

The J gene is TRBJ1-5, the V gene TRBV5-1, with D perhaps TRBD1 (5 bases). The ends were cut back, 2 bases at V and 4 bases at J, with 16 bases in the middle. The V gene's germline CDR1 is SGHRS and CDR2 YFSETQ. The CDR3 totals 16 residues. DNA of the CDR3: TGCGCCAGCAGCTTAGATGGGGCGGGAGCGAATCAGCCCCAGCATTTT. It specifies CASSLDGAGANQPQHF.

V is TRBV14 and J is TRBJ2-1, with a possible D match to TRBD2 (6 bases). V was shortened by 3 bases and J by 4 bases, with 10 bases between the two germline ends. The CDR3 contains 14 residues. The V gene's germline CDR1 is SGHDN and CDR2 FVKESK. The CDR3: CASSQGGIYNEQFF. CDR3 coding DNA: TGTGCCAGCAGCCAGGGCGGGATTTACAATGAGCAGTTCTTC. The full variable domain, in which reference TRBV14 and TRBJ2-1 provide the parts outside the CDR3, is EAGVTQFPSHSVIEKGQTVTLRCDPISGHDNLYWYRRVMGKEIKFLLHFVKESKQDESGMPNNRFLAERTGGTYSTLKVQPAELEDSGVYFCASSQGGIYNEQFFGPGTRLTVL.

This clone showed up just once. The V gene is TRBV19, the J gene TRBJ2-3, with 7 positions matching TRBD2. Trimming cost V 6 bases and J 4 bases; bases outside gene matches: 13. The CDR3 runs to 16 residues. The V gene's germline CDR1 is LNHDA and CDR2 SQIVND (reference sequence). The CDR3 DNA is TGTGCCAGTAGCCCGGGGCTAGCGGCGAGGGCAGATACGCAGTATTTT. This sequence encodes CASSPGLAARADTQYF.

The rearrangement joins TRBV4-2 to TRBJ1-4; D unclear. CDR3 size: 14 residues. CDR1 is LGHNA and CDR2 is YNFKEQ in the germline V gene. Trimming took 3 bases from V and 11 from J, leaving 16 bases between them. The CDR3 loop reads CASSQSPKLRKLFF. As DNA, the CDR3 is TGTGCCAGCAGCCAGAGCCCGAAGTTGAGGAAACTGTTTTTT.

In its sample, this clone was seen once. J is TRBJ2-3 and V is TRBV14; 9 nucleotides agree with TRBD2. Germline CDR1 reads SGHDN; CDR2 reads FVKESK. Trimming cost V 0 bases and J 4 bases; bases outside gene matches: 8. This CDR3 has 17 residues. For the CDR3, the DNA is TGTGCCAGCAGCCAAGATCTAGCGGGGCTTCCTTCAGATACGCAGTATTTT. It is translated as CASSQDLAGLPSDTQYF.

The chain combines TRBV11-2 with TRBJ2-2; a weak D match, TRBD1 (5 bases). The CDR3 has 15 residues. Germline lookup yields CDR1 SGHAT and CDR2 FQNNGV. With 2 bases removed from V and 0 bases from J, the gap between germline ends came to 7 bases. The CDR3 nucleotides read TGTGCCAGCAGCTTACAGGGCGCGAACACCGGGGAGCTGTTTTTT. Translated: CASSLQGANTGELFF.

The table lists this clone with many counts. This chain links TRBV28 with TRBJ1-2, with D possibly TRBD1 on 5 matching bases. V was pared by 2 bases and J by 0 bases, with 7 bases between. CDR1 MDHEN and CDR2 SYDVKM come from the germline V gene. The CDR3 runs to 14 residues. In DNA form, the CDR3 reads TGTGCCAGCAGTTTAGGGGGGGCTAACTATGGCTACACCTTC. It specifies CASSLGGANYGYTF.

Comment on this clone: The junction shows a germline mismatch at one end, possibly a read error. The rearrangement links TRBV7-7 to TRBJ2-2; 10 nucleotides align to TRBD2. The germline gives CDR1 SSHAT, CDR2 FNYEAQ (reference sequence). The CDR3 extends over 16 amino acids. The DNA for the CDR3 is TGTGCTAGCAGCCCCTCTAGCGGGGGCCCTACCGGGGAGCTGTTTTTT. It is translated as CASSPSSGGPTGELFF.

V gene TRBV25-1 combines with J gene TRBJ1-3; TRBD1 aligns across 7 bases. V dropped 4 bases and J dropped 9; count of bases not matched to a gene: 12. This CDR3 region has 15 residues. The V gene's germline CDR1 is MGHDK and CDR2 SYGVNS. CDR3 region: CASSAQTGLGGTIYF. The CDR3 DNA sequence: TGTGCCAGCAGTGCCCAGACAGGGTTGGGAGGCACCATATATTTT.

The chain carries TRBV18 and TRBJ2-3; 9 bases are a match to TRBD2. The CDR3 is 18 residues long. In germline, CDR1 is KGHSH, CDR2 LQKENI. J lost 1 base, V lost 6 bases, and 14 bases had no gene match. CDR3 DNA sequence: TGTGCCAGCTCCGATAGCGGGGGTGCTTCGTTTGGCACAGATACGCAGTATTTT. It specifies CASSDSGGASFGTDTQYF.

The chain joins TRBV6-5 to TRBJ1-5, with TRBD1 matching 7 bases. The CDR3 is made up of 15 amino acids. Trimming took 7 bases from V and 3 from J; bases not matched to a gene: 9. Germline CDR1 MNHEY, CDR2 SVGAGI. CDR3 region: CASKGASSANQPQHF. In DNA, the CDR3 is TGTGCCAGCAAGGGGGCGTCGAGCGCCAATCAGCCCCAGCATTTT.

This clone appeared a few times. This sample includes further DNA sequences coding for the same CDR3. The V and J genes are TRBV4-1 and TRBJ1-4; 9 bases match TRBD1. The CDR3 loop spans 14 amino acids. V shed 1 base, J shed 6 bases, and the junction held 0 bases outside the gene matches. Germline CDR1 is MGHRA and CDR2 is YSYEKL. DNA of the CDR3: TGCGCCAGCAGCCAAGGGACAGGGGATGAAAAACTGTTTTTT. This gives the protein CASSQGTGDEKLFF.

The chain joins TRBV5-6 to TRBJ1-1; a possible D gene is TRBD1 (6 bases). The CDR3 has 15 residues. Germline V gene sequence: CDR1 SGHDT, CDR2 YYEEEE. V lost 0 bases, J lost 1 base, and 10 bases lay in between. The CDR3 is CASSLVGTPNTEAFF. In DNA, the CDR3 is TGTGCCAGCAGCTTGGTTGGGACACCGAACACTGAAGCTTTCTTT.

V gene TRBV6-1 combines with J gene TRBJ1-2; 7 bases fit TRBD1. Germline CDR1 MNHNS, CDR2 SASEGT. J gave up 8 bases and V 7 bases, and 16 bases lay outside the gene matches. The CDR3 runs 15 residues. The CDR3 loop reads CASKRNRGDGGGYTF. CDR3 nucleotide sequence: TGTGCCAGCAAACGCAACAGGGGCGATGGAGGCGGCTACACCTTC.

V is TRBV19 and J is TRBJ1-1; no reliable D call. Trimming took off 0 bases at V and 0 bases at J, with 14 bases between the two ends. The CDR3 consists of 17 residues. CDR1 is LNHDA and CDR2 is SQIVND in the germline V gene (reference sequence). CDR3 region: CASSIDPDQALNTEAFF. In DNA form, the CDR3 reads TGTGCCAGTAGTATAGATCCAGACCAGGCTTTGAACACTGAAGCTTTCTTT.

The chain carries TRBV6-1 and TRBJ2-1; 10 bases map to TRBD2. The J segment lost 9 bases and the V segment lost 3 bases, leaving 8 bases of the junction unmatched. This CDR3 has 15 amino acids. From germline, CDR1 is MNHNS and CDR2 SASEGT. This CDR3 reads CASSDEAGGTSEQFF. The CDR3 DNA follows: TGTGCCAGCAGTGATGAAGCGGGAGGGACGAGTGAGCAGTTCTTC.

This chain links TRBV28 with TRBJ2-1; the match to TRBD2 covers 7 bases. Trimming took 10 bases from V and 10 from J; bases not matched to a gene: 16. The germline V gene has CDR1 MDHEN and CDR2 SYDVKM. The length of the CDR3 is 14 residues. In DNA form, the CDR3 reads TGTGCCACCCGGGGTGAGAAAGCGGGAAAAGAGCAGTTCTTC. Its protein is CATRGEKAGKEQFF.

J is TRBJ2-1 and V is TRBV7-9; 16 nucleotides agree with TRBD2. Trimming took 7 bases from V and 3 from J; bases not matched to a gene: 9. CDR3 length: 18 residues. Germline V lookup: CDR1 SEHNR, CDR2 FQNEAQ (reference sequence). The CDR3 region is CASTRGTSGGAGYNEQFF. In DNA form, the CDR3 reads TGTGCCAGCACCAGAGGGACTAGCGGGGGGGCCGGCTACAATGAGCAGTTCTTC.

The CDR3 sequence: CASSSKNIQYF. Here the CDR3 DNA reads TGTGCCAGCAGTTCTAAAAACATTCAGTACTTC. V gene TRBV6-5 combines with J gene TRBJ2-4; no clear D. CDR1 and CDR2 from the germline V gene are MNHEY and SVGAGI. The CDR3 contains 11 residues. The V end was cut by 4 bases, the J end by 4 bases, with 2 bases between.

The gene calls are TRBV30 and TRBJ2-2, with 7 bases identical to TRBD2. The CDR3 is made up of 15 amino acids. The V gene's germline CDR1 is GTSNPN and CDR2 SVGIG (reference sequence). J gave up 2 bases and V 4 bases, and 7 bases lay outside the gene matches. CDR3 coding DNA: TGTGCCTGGACTGCGGGAGCGGGAAACACCGGGGAGCTGTTTTTT. Protein sequence: CAWTAGAGNTGELFF.

This clone came up once. This sequence joins TRBV5-1 and TRBJ2-3, with D perhaps TRBD2 (6 bases). V was shortened by 6 bases and J by 0 bases, with 11 bases between the two germline ends. The CDR3 runs 14 residues. Germline V lookup: CDR1 SGHRS, CDR2 YFSETQ. The CDR3 loop reads CASTGGLSTDTQYF. The DNA for the CDR3 is TGCGCCAGCACCGGGGGTCTCAGCACAGATACGCAGTATTTT. The whole variable domain, remainder taken from reference TRBV5-1 and TRBJ2-3, is KAGVTQTPRYLIKTRGQQVTLSCSPISGHRSVSWYQQTPGQGLQFLFEYFSETQRNKGNFPGRFSGRQFSNSRSEMNVSTLELGDSALYLCASTGGLSTDTQYFGPGTRLTVL.

The chain joins TRBV7-6 to TRBJ2-5, with D possibly being TRBD2 (5 bases). Germline lookup yields CDR1 SGHVS and CDR2 FNYEAQ. The ends were cut back, 2 bases at V and 1 base at J, with 11 bases in the middle. This CDR3 spans 15 amino acids. The CDR3 protein is CASSLMAAGQETQYF. DNA for the CDR3: TGTGCCAGCAGCTTAATGGCGGCGGGCCAAGAGACCCAGTACTTC.

The V and J genes are TRBV2 and TRBJ2-7; possible D gene TRBD2, 6 bases. Trimming took 2 bases from V and 1 from J, leaving 9 bases between them. Germline V gene sequence: CDR1 SNHLY, CDR2 FYNNEI. The CDR3 contains 14 residues. CDR3 residues: CASSELAVSYEQYF. The CDR3 DNA reads TGTGCCAGCAGTGAATTAGCGGTTTCCTACGAGCAGTACTTC. Filled out from reference TRBV2 and TRBJ2-7, the complete variable domain reads EPEVTQTPSHQVTQMGQEVILRCVPISNHLYFYWYRQILGQKVEFLVSFYNNEISEKSEIFDDQFSVERPDGSNFTLKIRSTKLEDSAMYFCASSELAVSYEQYFGPGTRLTVT.

The V and J genes are TRBV7-9 and TRBJ2-5; D not certain. V lost 4 bases and J 5 bases, leaving 8 bases between the germline ends. The V gene's germline CDR1 is SEHNR and CDR2 FQNEAQ (reference sequence). The CDR3 sequence is 12 residues long. The CDR3 loop is CASSSSGETQYF. As DNA, the CDR3 is TGTGCCAGCAGCTCCTCCGGGGAGACCCAGTACTTC.

The rearrangement uses TRBV27 and TRBJ2-3, with 15 bases identical to TRBD2. Trimming removed 5 bases from V and 4 bases from J; junction bases left unmatched: 4. This CDR3 has 16 amino acids. The germline V gene encodes CDR1 MNHEY and CDR2 SMNVEV (reference sequence). CDR3 sequence (DNA): TGTGCCAGCAGTAAAAGGACTAGCGGGGGGGCAGATACGCAGTATTTT. Its protein product is CASSKRTSGGADTQYF.

This clone has a single count. The J gene is TRBJ2-1, the V gene TRBV28; D is possibly TRBD2 (5 bases). The V end lost 5 bases, the J end lost 1 base, and 12 bases lay between the germline ends. Germline CDR1 is MDHEN and CDR2 is SYDVKM. This CDR3 is 15 amino acids long. CDR3 nucleotide sequence: TGTGCCAGCAGTATAATAGCGAGTTCCTACAATGAGCAGTTCTTC. Protein sequence: CASSIIASSYNEQFF.

V gene TRBV4-2 combines with J gene TRBJ2-2; D not certain. The CDR3 sequence is 13 residues long. Germline V CDR1 and CDR2: LGHNA, YNFKEQ. V gave up 5 bases and J gave up 4 bases, with 8 bases separating them. CDR3 sequence reads: CASSGPGTGELFF. Written as DNA, the CDR3 is TGTGCCAGCAGCGGCCCGGGCACCGGGGAGCTGTTTTTT.